These 32 T cell receptor beta chains were all obtained from the same sample, sequenced in a study of identical twins. TCRdb reprocessed the 5' RACE reads with MiXCR, giving one entry per CDR3 protein. The sample yields approximately 1.8 million distinct CDR3 sequences, roughly a third seen once. The sample consisted of cord blood. The receptors here all came from a newborn girl in good health.

The V call is TRBV27, the J call TRBJ2-3, with D possibly matching TRBD2 (7 bases). Germline V gene sequence: CDR1 MNHEY, CDR2 SMNVEV (reference sequence). Trimming cost V 2 bases and J 4 bases, with 19 bases left between them. This CDR3 contains 17 residues. The CDR3 coding sequence is TGTGCCAGCAGTTTACTCGGACTAGGGGGGGGCGCAGATACGCAGTATTTT. This gives the protein CASSLLGLGGGADTQYF.

The gene calls are TRBV20-1 and TRBJ1-1; TRBD1 aligns across 11 bases. Losses at the gene ends were 6 bases for V and 4 bases for J; bases not matched to a gene: 7. CDR1 and CDR2 from the germline V gene are DFQATT and SNEGSKA (reference sequence). The CDR3 has 14 amino acids. In nucleotides, the CDR3 is TGCAGTGCCCGGACAGGGGGCTGGAGCACTGAAGCTTTCTTT. The encoded protein is CSARTGGWSTEAFF.

This clonotype has a handful of counts. V and J are TRBV4-2 and TRBJ2-5; 11 bases line up with TRBD2. The CDR3 covers 17 residues. Per the germline V gene, CDR1 is LGHNA and CDR2 is YNFKEQ. Unmatched junction bases numbered 10, after V lost 0 bases and J lost 7 bases. CDR3 sequence reads: CASSQDRNLLAGGTQYF. Here the CDR3 DNA reads TGTGCCAGCAGCCAAGATCGAAACCTCCTAGCGGGGGGGACCCAGTACTTC.

The V gene is TRBV7-9, the J gene TRBJ2-7; 8 positions agree with TRBD2. With V trimmed by 0 bases and J by 2 bases, 3 bases remained unmatched. The CDR3 extends over 15 amino acids. Germline V gives CDR1 SEHNR, CDR2 FQNEAQ (reference sequence). CDR3 nucleotides: TGTGCCAGCAGCTTAGCGGGACTAGGGACCTACGAGCAGTACTTC. Amino acids: CASSLAGLGTYEQYF.

The V gene is TRBV5-1, the J gene TRBJ1-1; D is perhaps TRBD1 (6 bases). The length of the CDR3 is 14 residues. Germline assignment: CDR1 SGHRS and CDR2 YFSETQ. V was shortened by 6 bases and J by 1 base, with 13 bases between the two germline ends. The CDR3 DNA is TGCGCCAGCACCCAGGGGCGCCGGAACACTGAAGCTTTCTTT. Translation: CASTQGRRNTEAFF. The complete variable domain, with remaining parts taken from reference TRBV5-1 and TRBJ1-1, reads KAGVTQTPRYLIKTRGQQVTLSCSPISGHRSVSWYQQTPGQGLQFLFEYFSETQRNKGNFPGRFSGRQFSNSRSEMNVSTLELGDSALYLCASTQGRRNTEAFFGQGTRLTVV.

Concerning this clonotype: A read error may account for a junction end that differs from germline. The rearrangement joins TRBV18 to TRBJ2-5; possibly TRBD1 or TRBD2 for D (5 bases each). This CDR3 is built from 14 residues. Per the germline V gene, CDR1 is KGHSH and CDR2 is LQKENI. CDR3 residues: CAGSPQVEGETQYF. CDR3 nucleotide sequence: TGTGCCGGCTCACCACAGGTAGAGGGAGAGACCCAGTACTTC.

This sequence joins TRBV7-9 and TRBJ2-5; unclear D gene. Germline CDR1 SEHNR, CDR2 FQNEAQ (reference sequence). V lost 1 base to trimming and J lost 11 bases, with 20 bases between them. The CDR3 extends over 15 amino acids. The CDR3 region is CASSLDGLVGNEQYF. DNA for the CDR3: TGTGCCAGCAGCTTAGACGGGCTAGTGGGTAATGAGCAGTACTTC.

This clonotype was seen at least ten times. The chain carries TRBV12-3 or TRBV12-4 and TRBJ2-7, with no clear D. The CDR3 has 14 amino acids. The V gene lost 6 bases and the J gene lost 1 base, with 13 bases spanning the gap. CDR3 nucleotides: TGTGCCAGCAGCATCGGGCACGCATCCTACGAGCAGTACTTC. Translating it yields CASSIGHASYEQYF.

The J gene is TRBJ2-7, the V gene TRBV12-3 or TRBV12-4; tentative D call: TRBD1 (5 bases). Trimming shortened V by 8 bases and J by 3 bases, and 14 bases separated the two germline ends. The CDR3 extends over 13 amino acids. This chain's CDR3 is CASAANRLYEQYF. The CDR3 bases are TGTGCCAGCGCCGCAAACAGGCTCTACGAGCAGTACTTC.

On this clonotype: One end of the junction is discordant with germline, which a read error may explain. The rearrangement links TRBV12-3 or TRBV12-4 to TRBJ1-2; D perhaps matches TRBD1 (6 bases). The CDR3 has 17 amino acids. The CDR3 reads CANSLPLGGALNYGYTF. As DNA, the CDR3 is TGTGCCAACAGTTTACCCTTAGGGGGGGCCCTTAACTATGGCTACACCTTC.

This chain links TRBV5-1 with TRBJ2-1; D remains ambiguous. With 2 bases removed from V and 8 bases from J, the gap between germline ends came to 14 bases. Germline lookup yields CDR1 SGHRS and CDR2 YFSETQ. The length of the CDR3 is 14 residues. Here the CDR3 DNA reads TGCGCCAGCAGCTTTTCGCCAGAATACGATGAGCAGTTCTTC. It specifies CASSFSPEYDEQFF.

The CDR3 spells CASSGGRSSYEQYF. The CDR3 bases are TGTGCCAGCAGTGGCGGACGGAGCTCCTACGAGCAGTACTTC. The V call is TRBV12-3 or TRBV12-4, the J call TRBJ2-7; D remains ambiguous. This CDR3 is built from 14 residues. The V gene lost 5 bases and the J gene lost 0 bases, with 11 bases spanning the gap.

This chain connects TRBV12-3 or TRBV12-4 to TRBJ2-3, with D hard to call. The CDR3 extends over 18 amino acids. V was trimmed by 5 bases and J by 0 bases, leaving 21 bases between them. The CDR3 DNA reads TGTGCCAGCAGTCCCTCGACCACCCCAAGCTTTAGCACAGATACGCAGTATTTT. This gives the protein CASSPSTTPSFSTDTQYF.

Concerning this clonotype itself: At one boundary the junction diverges from the germline segment, which might be a read error. The chain is built from TRBV12-3 or TRBV12-4 and TRBJ1-3; 10 nucleotides line up with TRBD1. This CDR3 region has 20 residues. CDR3 sequence reads: CTSSPNHVDRGRRVGNTIYF. CDR3 DNA sequence: TGTACCAGCAGTCCGAATCATGTCGACAGGGGGCGCAGAGTTGGAAACACCATATATTTT.

This chain links TRBV12-3 or TRBV12-4 with TRBJ2-7; no definite D call. The CDR3 is 14 amino acids. The V end lost 5 bases, the J end lost 6 bases, and 17 bases lay between the germline ends. This CDR3 is CASSRSPGACEQYF. The CDR3 DNA follows: TGTGCCAGCAGTCGATCGCCGGGTGCCTGCGAGCAGTACTTC.

This clonotype was found a few times. This chain uses TRBV20-1 with TRBJ2-7; D gene uncertain. V was trimmed by 7 bases and J by 0 bases, leaving 13 bases between them. Germline CDR1 reads DFQATT; CDR2 reads SNEGSKA (reference sequence). The CDR3 length is 13 residues. CDR3 sequence reads: CSVERRTSYEQYF. For the CDR3, the DNA is TGCAGTGTTGAGAGACGGACCTCCTACGAGCAGTACTTC.

This clonotype was counted between two and nine times. This rearrangement joins TRBV7-8 to TRBJ2-3; 8 nucleotides match TRBD2. J gave up 6 bases and V 0 bases, and 8 bases lay outside the gene matches. The CDR3 runs 16 residues. Germline values: CDR1 SGHVS, CDR2 FQNEAQ. CDR3 sequence (DNA): TGTGCCAGCAGCTTAGCCCCGGGACTAGATTCCGATACGCAGTATTTT. It specifies CASSLAPGLDSDTQYF.

The V gene is TRBV3-1, the J gene TRBJ2-1; TRBD2 aligns across 11 bases. Matching the DNA end better, TRBJ2-7 makes the J call doubtful. This CDR3 is 16 amino acids long. Looked up from germline, CDR1 is LGHDT and CDR2 is YNNKEL (reference sequence). The CDR3 spells CASSRIGTSGYNEQYF. DNA of the CDR3: TGTGCCAGCAGCCGAATCGGGACTAGCGGCTACAATGAGCAGTACTTC.

This clonotype was seen a single time. The chain combines TRBV4-1 with TRBJ2-1, with a possible D match to TRBD2 (5 bases). The V end lost 2 bases, the J end lost 10 bases, and 9 bases lay between the germline ends. The CDR3 runs 12 residues. Germline V gene data show CDR1 as MGHRA and CDR2 as YSYEKL. CDR3 DNA sequence: TGCGCCAGCAGCCAAATTGGCGGGGAGCAGTTCTTC. This translates into CASSQIGGEQFF.

This clonotype was found a few times. The chain recombines TRBV9 with TRBJ2-3, with D unresolved. The germline CDR1 and CDR2 sequences are SGDLS and YYNGEE. This CDR3 is built from 13 residues. V was shortened by 1 base and J by 5 bases, with 8 bases between the two germline ends. CDR3 DNA: TGTGCCAGCAGCGTACAGGTTAAAGATACGCAGTATTTT. Its protein product is CASSVQVKDTQYF.

V usage is TRBV29-1 and J usage is TRBJ2-1; weak D call: TRBD2 (6 bases). The length of the CDR3 is 14 residues. CDR1 and CDR2 (germline): SQVTM, ANQGSEA. The V end lost 7 bases, the J end lost 3 bases, and 16 bases lay between the germline ends. CDR3 DNA sequence: TGCAGCGCCCGACTAGGCGGCGTCTACAATGAGCAGTTCTTC. Protein sequence: CSARLGGVYNEQFF.

The V gene is TRBV6-2 or TRBV6-3, the J gene TRBJ2-7; 8 bases are shared with TRBD1. The CDR3 runs 15 residues. Germline values: CDR1 MNHEY, CDR2 SVGEGT. Unmatched junction bases numbered 8, after V lost 5 bases and J lost 2 bases. CDR3: CASSLRTGWAYEQYF. The CDR3 DNA reads as TGTGCCAGCAGTCTACGGACAGGGTGGGCCTACGAGCAGTACTTC.

This clonotype occurred a few times. This chain uses TRBV10-2 with TRBJ2-5; TRBD2 matches 13 bases. The germline V gene has CDR1 WSHSY and CDR2 SAAADI. This CDR3 has 14 residues. With V trimmed by 9 bases and J by 3 bases, 4 bases remained unmatched. The CDR3 DNA reads TGCGCCAGTCTGGGGACTAGCGGGGAAGAGACCCAGTACTTC. Translating it yields CASLGTSGEETQYF.

This chain links TRBV13 with TRBJ2-2; 8 bases fit TRBD1. The V gene's germline CDR1 is PRHDT and CDR2 FYEKMQ (reference sequence). Losses at the gene ends were 4 bases for V and 1 base for J; bases not matched to a gene: 5. This CDR3 is 16 amino acids long. The CDR3 nucleotides read TGTGCCAGCAGCTACCAGGGGGCGCTGAACACCGGGGAGCTGTTTTTT. Encoded protein: CASSYQGALNTGELFF. Drawing the rest from reference TRBV13 and TRBJ2-2, the complete variable domain is AAGVIQSPRHLIKEKRETATLKCYPIPRHDTVYWYQQGPGQDPQFLISFYEKMQSDKGSIPDRFSAQQFSDYHSELNMSSLELGDSALYFCASSYQGALNTGELFFGEGSRLTVL.

This clonotype was seen a handful of times. The chain joins TRBV5-1 to TRBJ2-1; D ambiguous. CDR1 is SGHRS and CDR2 is YFSETQ in the germline V gene. CDR3 size: 13 residues. V was pared by 1 base and J by 6 bases, with 8 bases between. The CDR3 DNA is TGCGCCAGCAGCTTGTTGCGTTTCAATGAGCAGTTCTTC. It is translated as CASSLLRFNEQFF.

The V and J genes are TRBV5-1 and TRBJ1-4, with 7 bases fitting TRBD1. Trimming took 2 bases from V and 4 from J; bases not matched to a gene: 2. Germline V gives CDR1 SGHRS, CDR2 YFSETQ. CDR3 length equals 14 residues. The DNA of the CDR3 is TGCGCCAGCAGCTTCGGGACAGTTAATGAAAAACTGTTTTTT. This encodes CASSFGTVNEKLFF.

This chain links TRBV7-9 with TRBJ1-3, with D hard to call. Per the germline V gene, CDR1 is SEHNR and CDR2 is FQNEAQ (reference sequence). The CDR3 totals 12 residues. With 5 bases removed from V and 9 bases from J, the gap between germline ends came to 11 bases. This CDR3 is CASSVVRGTIYF. CDR3 nucleotides: TGTGCCAGCAGCGTAGTTAGAGGCACCATATATTTT.

This rearrangement joins TRBV7-7 to TRBJ2-2; D unclear. The CDR3 sequence is 14 residues long. Trimming removed 1 base from V and 5 bases from J, with 8 bases in between. The germline V gene encodes CDR1 SSHAT and CDR2 FNYEAQ (reference sequence). CDR3: CASSLEAPTGELFF. The CDR3 DNA reads as TGTGCCAGCAGCTTAGAGGCTCCAACCGGGGAGCTGTTTTTT.

The V call is TRBV7-9, the J call TRBJ1-4, with 10 positions matching TRBD1. The CDR3 has 15 residues. After removal of 4 bases from V and 4 bases from J, the junction contained 3 bases not matched to a gene. Germline lookup yields CDR1 SEHNR and CDR2 FQNEAQ (reference sequence). CDR3 DNA: TGTGCCAGCAGCTCGGGACAGGGGTTTAATGAAAAACTGTTTTTT. As protein: CASSSGQGFNEKLFF.

To note about this clonotype: A much larger clone lies one base from this, so it may be a read error. The chain couples TRBV10-3 to TRBJ2-5; 10 bases are a match to TRBD2. This CDR3 spans 16 amino acids. J was trimmed by 11 bases and V by 2 bases; bases with no gene match: 14. The germline V gene encodes CDR1 ENHRY and CDR2 SYGVKD. The CDR3 loop is CAISEPLAGVANEQYF. As DNA, the CDR3 is TGTGCCATCAGTGAGCCGCTAGCGGGAGTGGCGAATGAGCAGTACTTC.

This clonotype has a handful of counts. The chain's CDR3 is CAISDGGVYQETQYF. Here the CDR3 DNA reads TGTGCCATCAGTGACGGGGGGGTTTACCAAGAGACCCAGTACTTC. The chain combines TRBV10-3 with TRBJ2-5; 8 bases are shared with TRBD2. From germline, CDR1 is ENHRY and CDR2 SYGVKD. Trimming at V came to 3 bases and at J to 0 bases, leaving 3 bases not matched to a gene. The CDR3 loop spans 15 amino acids.

This chain links TRBV20-1 with TRBJ2-3; possibly TRBD1 or TRBD2 for D (6 bases each). CDR3 length: 16 residues. Trimming shortened V by 1 base and J by 4 bases, and 18 bases separated the two germline ends. Germline CDR1 is DFQATT and CDR2 is SNEGSKA (reference sequence). The CDR3 sequence is CSARGTGRGGPDTQYF. The CDR3 nucleotides are TGCAGTGCTAGAGGAACGGGCAGGGGAGGACCAGATACGCAGTATTTT.